This paragraph covers one T cell receptor beta chain sequence. Its matching antigen is unknown. The entry originates in a study of metastatic and nonmetastatic thyroid tumors. Whole-study context: Repertoires of blood and of tissue (tumor or nodule) from malignant and benign thyroid patients were compared. Study findings and constraints: In blood and tumor, TCR beta diversity was reportedly significantly higher in malignant thyroid tumors than in benign nodules.

As processed by the authors: Differences in CDR3 between clinicopathological groups were drawn on to build a classifier intended to discriminate distant-metastatic papillary thyroid cancer patients. TCRdb re-clonotyped the PCR reads via MiXCR. TCRdb, not the original authors, processed these V and J calls. This table has roughly 93,000 clones, roughly 13% appearing once. The CDR3 is 14 amino acids. The V gene lost 8 bases and the J gene lost 7 bases, with 17 bases spanning the gap. The germline V gene encodes CDR1 MNHNS and CDR2 SASEGT. Among the patients, none had received any treatment before thyroid surgery.

This receptor was taken from a female donor with papillary thyroid cancer or a benign thyroid nodule (not recorded which). Some clones in this sample may be carry-over from other donors' samples. Sequenced sample: blood. J is TRBJ2-2 and V is TRBV6-1, with a weak D call TRBD1 (5 bases). The DNA for the CDR3 is TGTGCCAGCGGGCAAGGCCCTCAGGGCGGGGAGCTGTTTTTT. It yields the protein CASGQGPQGGELFF.